This TCR beta chain was captured in a study of Ad26.COV2.S vaccination and SARS-CoV-2 variants (dated by TCRdb to the early 2020s). Regarding the research as a whole: Donors in the vaccine arm were drawn from COV1001, a phase I-IIa trial of Ad26.COV2.S in healthy adults that was multicentre, randomized, double-blind and placebo-controlled. Ad26.COV2.S was given intramuscularly at 5x10^10 or 1x10^11 viral particles, as a single shot or as two shots 56 days apart. The TCR-sequenced set comprised around 30 samples: around 20 Ad26.COV2.S vaccine recipients, 5 placebo recipients and 8 SARS-CoV-2 convalescent individuals. Investigators did not know the trial group allocation while performing experiments and assessing outcomes. TCRbeta repertoire sequencing was used to assess the specificity and breadth of SARS-CoV-2-reactive T cell receptors after Ad26.COV2.S vaccination. Trial participants were randomized into five groups of five, in which low-dose or high-dose Ad26.COV2.S was given once or twice, or placebo was given on both occasions. The full study reports these points: The study lacked the statistical power to compare responses across vaccine doses or regimens. Vaccine and placebo recipients had similar non-spike TCR breadth, a finding consistent with the vaccine containing only spike. After vaccination, substantial breadth of spike-specific CD8+ and CD4+ T cell responses was reported. Spike-specific TCR breadth was higher in Ad26.COV2.S recipients than in placebo recipients (P = 0.0014). According to the authors, total T cell responses may have been underestimated by the TCR breadth and depth analyses.

The immunoSEQ Assay was used to sequence TCRbeta CDR3 regions. After extraction, genomic DNA underwent amplification by bias-controlled multiplex PCR, followed by high-throughput sequencing. On the authors' methods: To quantify the absolute abundance of every unique TCRbeta CDR3 region, sequences were collapsed and filtered. T cell fraction was estimated by normalizing TCRbeta template counts to usable DNA, which was measured by amplifying reference genes present in all nucleated cells. Repertoire TCRs were annotated as SARS-CoV-2-specific by exact matching of V gene, CDR3 amino acid sequence and J gene to a known reactive TCR set. The reference SARS-CoV-2 TCR set was obtained from MIRA and was filtered for enrichment in COVID-19-positive ImmuneCODE repertoires, whereby public or cross-reactive TCRs were removed. Drawing on the MIRA antigens, annotated TCRs were analysed further at the level of specific ORF or position within ORF. Breadth was defined as the number of annotated unique rearrangements divided by the total number of unique productive rearrangements, and depth was defined as the summed frequency of the annotated unique rearrangements. Group comparisons of TCR breadth used two-sided Wilcoxon rank-sum tests. TCRdb retrieved this table from immuneACCESS and kept in-frame rearrangements only. Not all clones are present; in checked studies, unresolved V genes account for under half, and no reason is known for the remainder. The V and J calls and clone size come from that table; D and trimming were worked out from the DNA. Across this sample there are approximately 420,000 clones, with around nine tenths seen only once. The ten largest clones capture 3.5% of the sample.

About this clone: Its antigen specificity is not known. No much larger clone exists at a distance of one base, and base qualities are not known.

Read against the paper, the sample's treatment or condition label means: roughly 18 received Ad26.COV2.S at low or high dose, single or two shots; 5 received placebo; per-sample allocation not given. For vaccine and placebo recipients, the sequenced repertoires came from samples collected on day 63 after the first injection. In Cohort 1b, 25 to 30 adults aged 18-55 years were enrolled at a single site in Boston, USA, between 29 July and 7 August 2020. As a vaccine, Ad26.COV2.S was a replication-incompetent adenovirus type 26 vector that expressed a prefusion-stabilized SARS-CoV-2 spike protein derived from the original Wuhan strain. Taken from cysteine to phenylalanine, the CDR3 has 15 residues. Solely the CDR3 DNA is kept, with 45 bases framed from the first base. The junction shows trimming of 6 bases on V and 0 bases on J, plus 14 bases between the germline ends. CDR1 and CDR2 are read off the germline V gene (reference sequence) as LNHDA and SQIVND.

In this chain, TRBV19 is recombined with TRBJ1-1; the D gene is unclear. The TCR was taken from a person between 18 and 65 years old who received the Ad26.COV2.S COVID-19 vaccine or a placebo. This sample comprised peripheral blood, obtained in a trial of Ad26.COV2.S vaccine versus placebo. Here the CDR3 is given as CASRNPPGMNTEAFF. The sequenced DNA is TGTGCCAGTAGAAACCCACCGGGCATGAACACTGAAGCTTTCTTT.